The source of this T cell receptor beta chain is a study of blood T cell repertoires in COVID-19. Study background: The study drew acute and convalescent COVID-19 samples from the United States, Italy and Spain. From T cells, B-cell-depleted T cells, or PBMCs came the material, which was cDNA or gDNA.

Produced via immunoSEQ multiplex PCR; TCRdb's table is partial and in-frame only. The sample yields about 260,000 clones, about 87% seen once. Germline loops: CDR1 SNHLY, CDR2 FYNNEI. V lost 4 bases, J lost 6 bases, and 10 bases lay in between. The CDR3 is 14 residues long. Sequencing input: PBMCs or T cells enriched from blood (not recorded which). The genes are TRBV2 and TRBJ1-6; the D gene is possibly TRBD1 (5 bases). This clonotype was sampled from a woman in her forties or fifties who had recovered from COVID-19. CDR3: CASSVSGVNSPLHF. CDR3 nucleotide sequence: TGTGCCAGCAGTGTGTCGGGGGTTAATTCACCCCTCCACTTT.